The next 5 T cell receptor beta chains were all read from a single sample in a study of cytotoxic CD8 clonotypes in ibrutinib-treated CLL (dated by TCRdb to the early 2020s). The time point tag for this specimen amounts to: around 2 years on ibrutinib. Receptors were amplified or captured by the immunoSEQ multiplex PCR assay. Imported from immuneACCESS, the table was reduced by TCRdb to in-frame sequences with V and J called. These copies leave out some clones; in studies compared against another copy, an unresolved V gene accounts for under half, and the cause of the remainder is not known. This sample has roughly 170,000 clones in its table, and about 80% of those were observed once. About 4.5% of the sample comes from the top ten. Source: PBMCs, taken after 24 months of ibrutinib treatment. The receptors were gathered from a human donor with chronic lymphocytic leukemia.

The rearrangement uses TRBV6-5 and TRBJ2-7; possibly TRBD2 for D (6 bases). The CDR3 has 15 residues. From germline, CDR1 is MNHEY and CDR2 SVGAGI. V dropped 2 bases and J dropped 4 bases, with 15 bases sitting between them. For the CDR3, the DNA is TGTGCCAGCAGTTACAGGCGTCAGGGAGGTTACGAGCAGTACTTC. Translating it yields CASSYRRQGGYEQYF.

A few counts support this clone. This chain links TRBV7-6 with TRBJ1-1, with no clear D. The CDR3 has 15 residues. V lost 5 bases and J lost 1, with 14 bases in between. Germline CDR1 is SGHVS and CDR2 is FNYEAQ. DNA for the CDR3: TGTGCCAGCAGCAACCTACTCGGGCGGAACACTGAAGCTTTCTTT. It translates to CASSNLLGRNTEAFF.

This chain joins TRBV7-9 and TRBJ1-1; D perhaps matches TRBD1 (6 bases). Trimming took off 5 bases at V and 1 base at J, with 14 bases between the two ends. Germline CDR1 and CDR2: SEHNR and FQNEAQ (reference sequence). The CDR3 has 15 residues. The CDR3 DNA sequence: TGTGCCAGCAGCCCTACGGGACACCCGAACACTGAAGCTTTCTTT. This sequence encodes CASSPTGHPNTEAFF.

The chain has TRBV5-1 and TRBJ2-5, with D perhaps assigned TRBD1 or TRBD2 (6 bases each). Germline CDR1 is SGHRS and CDR2 is YFSETQ. The V gene lost 1 base and the J gene lost 5 bases, with 12 bases spanning the gap. The CDR3 runs 14 residues. CDR3 sequence (DNA): TGCGCCAGCAGCTTGCGGGGGCGAGGGGAGACCCAGTACTTC. This codes for CASSLRGRGETQYF.

The V and J genes are TRBV10-3 and TRBJ2-7, with TRBD1 as a possible D gene (6 bases). Trimming pared 6 bases from V and 5 bases from J, leaving 14 bases between. This CDR3 spans 13 amino acids. Germline V gene lookup returns CDR1 ENHRY and CDR2 SYGVKD. The CDR3 nucleotides are TGTGCCATCAGCCCTACAGGGATCCACGAGCAGTACTTC. It specifies CAISPTGIHEQYF.